This T cell receptor beta chain was sequenced in a study of blood T cell repertoires in COVID-19. Across the study: Sources were T cells, B-cell-depleted T cells, or PBMCs; the material itself was cDNA or gDNA.

In the study's own analysis: How many nucleated cells were present was estimated from reference gene primer amplification. The data were produced by immunoSEQ multiplex PCR, yet TCRdb's version contains in-frame clones alone and is incomplete. From that table come the V and J calls and clone size; the DNA was used to work out D and trimming. Of under 450,000 clones listed, roughly 90% are singletons. Donors were grouped by their self-reported clinical history. The origin of this receptor is a woman between 40 and 55 years old who had been exposed to COVID-19. The sample consisted of PBMCs or T cells enriched from blood (not recorded which).

The CDR3 is CASSLMTSGGGYEQYF. DNA of the CDR3: TGTGCCAGCAGCTTAATGACTAGCGGAGGGGGTTACGAGCAGTACTTC. The chain has TRBV7-8 and TRBJ2-7; 9 bases fit TRBD2. V lost 2 bases, J lost 4 bases, and 9 bases stayed unmatched. There are 16 residues in the CDR3. Germline CDR1 reads SGHVS; CDR2 reads FQNEAQ.